This T cell receptor (beta chain) was sequenced for a study of T cells after posttransplantation cyclophosphamide. Sequencing was performed with immunoSEQ multiplex PCR; in TCRdb, only in-frame clones are kept and a portion is missing. The repertoire consists of 40,000 to 55,000 clones, none detected only once. Study observations and caveats: Later post-transplant blood repertoires were often dominated by donor CD8+ memory clones. After PTCy, TRB diversity resembled that of CNI/methotrexate controls. Skin or GI-infiltrating T cells shared few TRB sequences with blood.

This clone was counted only a few times. Its antigen is not known. The J segment lost 3 bases and the V segment lost 1 base, leaving 8 bases of the junction unmatched. The germline V gene has CDR1 SGDLS and CDR2 YYNGEE. This CDR3 has 16 amino acids. The source material was PBMCs. The chain has TRBV9 and TRBJ2-5; TRBD1 matches 8 bases. The TCR comes from a man aged 35-49 years in good health, CMV-negative, and a related stem cell transplant donor. CDR3 sequence (DNA): TGTGCCAGCAGCGTAAGAGGTGCGACAGGGGAAGAGACCCAGTACTTC. It specifies CASSVRGATGEETQYF.